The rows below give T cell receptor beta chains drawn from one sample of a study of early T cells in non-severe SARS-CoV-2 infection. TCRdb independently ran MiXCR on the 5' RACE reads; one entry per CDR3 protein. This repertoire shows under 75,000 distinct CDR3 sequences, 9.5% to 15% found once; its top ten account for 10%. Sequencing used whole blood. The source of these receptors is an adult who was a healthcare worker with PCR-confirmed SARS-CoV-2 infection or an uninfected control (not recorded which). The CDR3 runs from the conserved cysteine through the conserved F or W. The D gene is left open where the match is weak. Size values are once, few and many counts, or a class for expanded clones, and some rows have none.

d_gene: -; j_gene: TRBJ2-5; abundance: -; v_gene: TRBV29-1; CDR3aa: CSVLAGEEYF; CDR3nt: TGCAGCGTTCTCGCGGGCGAAGAGTACTTC
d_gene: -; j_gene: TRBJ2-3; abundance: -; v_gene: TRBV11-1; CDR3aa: CASTVDPSTDTQYF; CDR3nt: TGTGCCAGCACCGTTGATCCTAGCACAGATACGCAGTATTTT
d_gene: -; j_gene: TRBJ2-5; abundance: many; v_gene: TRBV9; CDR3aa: CASSKGPALGETQYF; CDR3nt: TGTGCCAGCAGCAAAGGGCCTGCTCTAGGGGAGACCCAGTACTTC
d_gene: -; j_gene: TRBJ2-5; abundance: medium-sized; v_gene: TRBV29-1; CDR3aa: CSVEDPLGQETQYF; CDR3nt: TGCAGCGTTGAAGATCCACTAGGACAAGAGACCCAGTACTTC
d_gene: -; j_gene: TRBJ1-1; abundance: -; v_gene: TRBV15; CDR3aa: CATSRVEGGTEAFF; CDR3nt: TGTGCCACCAGCAGGGTGGAGGGGGGCACTGAAGCTTTCTTT
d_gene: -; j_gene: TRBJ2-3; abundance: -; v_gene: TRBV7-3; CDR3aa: CASSLSPQTDTQYF; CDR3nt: TGTGCCAGCAGCTTAAGCCCCCAAACAGATACGCAGTATTTT
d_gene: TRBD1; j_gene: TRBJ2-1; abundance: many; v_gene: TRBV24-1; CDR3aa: CATSEPTGTGTYNEQFF; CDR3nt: TGTGCCACCAGTGAGCCAACCGGGACAGGTACCTACAATGAGCAGTTCTTC
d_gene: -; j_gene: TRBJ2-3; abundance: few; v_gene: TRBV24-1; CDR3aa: CATSDPGGTDTQYF; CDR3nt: TGTGCCACCAGTGACCCCGGGGGCACAGATACGCAGTATTTT
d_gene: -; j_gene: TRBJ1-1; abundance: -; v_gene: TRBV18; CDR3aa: CASSLGTLSTEAFF; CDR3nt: TGTGCCAGCTCCCTCGGGACATTATCCACTGAAGCTTTCTTT
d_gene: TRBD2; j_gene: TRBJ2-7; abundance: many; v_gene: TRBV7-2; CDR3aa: CASSEVAGGPLSYEQYF; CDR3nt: TGTGCCAGCAGCGAAGTAGCGGGAGGGCCCTTATCCTACGAGCAGTACTTC
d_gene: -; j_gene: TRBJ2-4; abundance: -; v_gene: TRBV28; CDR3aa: CATKTQGSLAKNIQYF; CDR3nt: TGTGCCACGAAAACCCAGGGTAGCCTAGCCAAAAACATTCAGTACTTC
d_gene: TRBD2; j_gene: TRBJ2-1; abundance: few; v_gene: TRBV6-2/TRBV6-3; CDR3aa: CASSYSRLASYNEQFF; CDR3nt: TGTGCCAGCAGTTACTCTAGACTAGCCTCCTACAATGAGCAGTTCTTC
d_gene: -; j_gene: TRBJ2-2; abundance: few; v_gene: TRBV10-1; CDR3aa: CASSECSGELFF; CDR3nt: TGCGCCAGCAGTGAATGTTCAGGGGAGCTGTTTTTT
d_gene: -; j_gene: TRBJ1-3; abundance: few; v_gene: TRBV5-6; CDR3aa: CATFRNTIYF; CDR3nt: TGTGCAACTTTTCGAAACACCATATATTTT
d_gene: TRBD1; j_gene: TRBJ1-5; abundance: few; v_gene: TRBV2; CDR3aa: CASSPGQGHQPQHF; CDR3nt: TGTGCCAGCAGCCCGGGACAGGGTCACCAGCCCCAGCATTTT
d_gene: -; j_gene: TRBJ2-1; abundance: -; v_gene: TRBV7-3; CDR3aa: CASSFGRTYNEQFF; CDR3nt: TGTGCCAGCAGCTTTGGCAGAACCTACAATGAGCAGTTCTTC
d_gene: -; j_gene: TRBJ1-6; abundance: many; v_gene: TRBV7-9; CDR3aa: CASRASGGISSPLHF; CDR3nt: TGTGCCAGCAGAGCCTCCGGGGGCATAAGTTCACCCCTCCACTTT
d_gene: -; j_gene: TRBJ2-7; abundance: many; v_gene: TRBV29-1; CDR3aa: CSVTEGSSSYEQYF; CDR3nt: TGCAGCGTGACTGAGGGGAGCAGCTCCTACGAGCAGTACTTC
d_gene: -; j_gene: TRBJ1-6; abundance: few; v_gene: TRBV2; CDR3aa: CASRGVTGTLRPPLHF; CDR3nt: TGTGCCAGCAGGGGGGTGACCGGGACATTAAGGCCACCCCTCCACTTT
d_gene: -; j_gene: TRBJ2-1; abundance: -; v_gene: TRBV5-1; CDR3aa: CASSREGYEQFF; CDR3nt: TGCGCCAGCAGCAGGGAAGGTTATGAGCAGTTCTTC
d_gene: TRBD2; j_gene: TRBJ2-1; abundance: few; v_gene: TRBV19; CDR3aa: CASSIDLAGPNNEQFF; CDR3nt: TGTGCCAGTAGTATAGATTTAGCGGGGCCCAACAATGAGCAGTTCTTC
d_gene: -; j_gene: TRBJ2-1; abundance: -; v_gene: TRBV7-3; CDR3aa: CASSLNGLFHNEQFF; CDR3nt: TGTGCCAGCAGCTTAAATGGACTATTTCACAATGAGCAGTTCTTC
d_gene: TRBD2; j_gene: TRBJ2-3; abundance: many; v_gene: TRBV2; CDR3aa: CASSPSGRSTDTQYF; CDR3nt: TGTGCCAGCAGCCCTAGCGGAAGAAGCACAGATACGCAGTATTTT
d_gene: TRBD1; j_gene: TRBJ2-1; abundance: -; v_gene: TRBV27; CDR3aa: CASSRGQAYNEQFF; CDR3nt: TGTGCCAGCAGTCGGGGACAGGCGTACAATGAGCAGTTCTTC
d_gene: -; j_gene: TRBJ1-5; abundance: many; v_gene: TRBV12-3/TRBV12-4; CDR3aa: CASNDRWDQPQHF; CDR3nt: TGTGCCAGCAATGACAGATGGGATCAGCCCCAGCATTTT
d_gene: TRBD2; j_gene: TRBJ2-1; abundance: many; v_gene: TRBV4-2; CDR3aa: CASSRGTSGRSHNEQFF; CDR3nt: TGTGCCAGCAGCCGGGGGACTAGCGGGAGAAGCCACAATGAGCAGTTCTTC
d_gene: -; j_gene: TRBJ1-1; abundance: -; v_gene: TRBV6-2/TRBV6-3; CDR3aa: CASWERTVNTEAFF; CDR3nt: TGTGCCAGCTGGGAAAGGACGGTGAACACTGAAGCTTTCTTT
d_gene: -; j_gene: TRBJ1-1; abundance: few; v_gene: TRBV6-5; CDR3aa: CASSYSLGLSTEAFF; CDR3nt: TGTGCCAGCAGTTACTCTTTAGGTCTTAGCACTGAAGCTTTCTTT
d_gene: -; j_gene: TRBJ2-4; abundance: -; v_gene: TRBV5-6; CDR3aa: CASSETVAKNIQYF; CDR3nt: TGTGCCAGCAGCGAGACAGTAGCCAAAAACATTCAGTACTTC
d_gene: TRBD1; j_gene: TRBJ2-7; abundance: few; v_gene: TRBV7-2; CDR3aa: CASSIGTGGFEQYF; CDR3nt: TGTGCCAGCAGCATCGGGACAGGGGGATTCGAGCAGTACTTC
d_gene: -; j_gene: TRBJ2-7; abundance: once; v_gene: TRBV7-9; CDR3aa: CASSLKNSYEQYF; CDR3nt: TGTGCCAGCAGCTTAAAGAACTCCTACGAGCAGTACTTC
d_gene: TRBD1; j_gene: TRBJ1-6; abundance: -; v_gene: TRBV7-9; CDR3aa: CASSSGQGLSPLHF; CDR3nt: TGTGCCAGCAGCTCGGGACAGGGGCTTTCACCCCTCCACTTT
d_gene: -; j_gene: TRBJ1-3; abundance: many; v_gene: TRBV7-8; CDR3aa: CASSLGNTIYF; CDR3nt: TGTGCCAGCAGCTTGGGAAACACCATATATTTT
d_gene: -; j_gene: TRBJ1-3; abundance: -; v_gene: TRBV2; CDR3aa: CASSEQQGSGNTIYF; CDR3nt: TGTGCCAGCAGTGAACAACAGGGAAGTGGAAACACCATATATTTT
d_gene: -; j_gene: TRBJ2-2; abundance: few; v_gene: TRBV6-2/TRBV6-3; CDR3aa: CASMGRQFNTGELFF; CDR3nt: TGTGCCAGCATGGGGAGACAGTTTAACACCGGGGAGCTGTTTTTT
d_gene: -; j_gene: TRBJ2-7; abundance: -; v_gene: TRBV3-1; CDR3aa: CASRGPGYEQYF; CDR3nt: TGTGCCAGCAGAGGGCCCGGCTACGAGCAGTACTTC
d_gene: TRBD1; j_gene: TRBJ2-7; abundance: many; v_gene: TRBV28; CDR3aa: CASSLSGQVQYF; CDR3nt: TGTGCCAGCAGTTTATCAGGACAGGTGCAGTACTTC
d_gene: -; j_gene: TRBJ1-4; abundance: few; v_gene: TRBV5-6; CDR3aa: CASNDRSEKLFF; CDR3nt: TGTGCCAGCAACGACAGGTCGGAAAAACTGTTTTTT
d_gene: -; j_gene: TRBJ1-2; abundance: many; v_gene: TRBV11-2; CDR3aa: CASSLGRLYGYTF; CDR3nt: TGTGCCAGCAGCTTGGGACGGCTGTATGGCTACACCTTC
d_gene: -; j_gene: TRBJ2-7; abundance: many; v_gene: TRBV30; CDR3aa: CAWSVQGFPREQYF; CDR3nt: TGTGCCTGGAGTGTCCAGGGCTTTCCCCGCGAGCAGTACTTC
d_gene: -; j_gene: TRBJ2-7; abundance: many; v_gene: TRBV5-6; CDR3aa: CASSLGPRTAAYEQYF; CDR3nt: TGTGCCAGCAGCTTGGGCCCTAGGACGGCGGCCTACGAGCAGTACTTC
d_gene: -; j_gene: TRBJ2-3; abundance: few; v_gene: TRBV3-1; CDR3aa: CASSEASPSGTDTQYF; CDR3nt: TGTGCCAGCAGCGAAGCCAGCCCAAGCGGCACAGATACGCAGTATTTT
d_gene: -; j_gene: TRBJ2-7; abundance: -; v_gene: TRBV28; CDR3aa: CASSLGGRAFYEQYF; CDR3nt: TGTGCCAGCAGTTTAGGGGGCAGAGCGTTCTACGAGCAGTACTTC
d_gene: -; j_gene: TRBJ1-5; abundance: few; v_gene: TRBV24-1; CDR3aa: CATSESGVHHQPQHF; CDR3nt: TGTGCCACCAGTGAGTCCGGGGTCCACCATCAGCCCCAGCATTTT
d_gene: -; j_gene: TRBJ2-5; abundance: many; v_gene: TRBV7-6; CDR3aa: CASSLFDRQETQYF; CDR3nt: TGTGCCAGCAGCTTATTCGACAGACAAGAGACCCAGTACTTC
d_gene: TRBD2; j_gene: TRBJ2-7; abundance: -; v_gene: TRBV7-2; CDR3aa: CASSSTSGSSYEQYF; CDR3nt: TGTGCCAGCAGCTCTACTAGCGGGAGTTCCTACGAGCAGTACTTC
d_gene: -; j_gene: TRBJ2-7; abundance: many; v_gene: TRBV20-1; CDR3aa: CSALRGGGEQYF; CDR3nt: TGCAGTGCTCTCCGGGGAGGAGGAGAGCAGTACTTC
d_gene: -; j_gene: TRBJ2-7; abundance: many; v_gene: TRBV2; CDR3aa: CASSERGPPSYEQYF; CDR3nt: TGTGCCAGCAGTGAACGGGGTCCCCCCTCCTACGAGCAGTACTTC
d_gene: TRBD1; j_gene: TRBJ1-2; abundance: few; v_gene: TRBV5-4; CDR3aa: CASSPNRDRYKVSGYTF; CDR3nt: TGTGCCAGCAGCCCAAACCGGGACAGGTATAAGGTATCGGGCTACACCTTC
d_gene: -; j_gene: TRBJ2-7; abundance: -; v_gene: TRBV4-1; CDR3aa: CASSQEGTGTYEQYF; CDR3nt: TGCGCCAGCAGCCAAGAAGGGACTGGGACCTACGAGCAGTACTTC
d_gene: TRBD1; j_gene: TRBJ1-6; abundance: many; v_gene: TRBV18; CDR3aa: CASPADRANSPLHF; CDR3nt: TGTGCCAGCCCAGCGGACAGGGCGAATTCACCCCTCCACTTT
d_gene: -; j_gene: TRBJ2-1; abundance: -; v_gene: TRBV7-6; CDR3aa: CASSLTESEQFF; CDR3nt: TGTGCCAGCAGCTTGACAGAAAGTGAGCAGTTCTTC
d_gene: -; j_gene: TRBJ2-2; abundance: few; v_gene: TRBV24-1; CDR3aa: CATSDGLPTGELFF; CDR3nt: TGTGCCACCAGTGACGGACTCCCCACCGGGGAGCTGTTTTTT
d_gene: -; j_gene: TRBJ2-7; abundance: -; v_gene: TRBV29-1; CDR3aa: CSAQGAQGNNEQYF; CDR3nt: TGCAGCGCCCAAGGGGCCCAGGGTAACAACGAGCAGTACTTC